A selection of T cell receptor beta chains follows, all from one sample in a study of immune characteristics of hereditary and idiopathic chronic pancreatitis. Profiling relied on immunoSEQ multiplex PCR, and the TCRdb table lists in-frame clones only, not all of them. The table includes thousands of clones, roughly 83% detected once. The source material was pancreas tissue with idiopathic chronic pancreatitis. All receptors derive from a human donor with chronic pancreatitis. CDR3s include the opening cysteine and the closing phenylalanine or tryptophan. D genes are given only for firm matches. Clone sizes are given selectively: once, few, many, or a class where the clone is expanded.

>-|TRBD2|TRBV4-3|TRBJ2-1
CASSQVFQTSGGANEQFF
TGCGCCAGCAGCCAAGTGTTTCAGACTAGCGGGGGGGCAAATGAGCAGTTCTTC
>once|-|TRBV6-2/TRBV6-3|TRBJ1-1
CASSYQPTLEAFF
TGTGCCAGCAGTTATCAGCCGACCTTAGAAGCTTTCTTT
>-|-|TRBV19|TRBJ2-7
CASSIDHRGSYEQYF
TGTGCCAGTAGTATAGATCATCGGGGGTCCTACGAGCAGTACTTC
>-|-|TRBV3-1/TRBV3-2|TRBJ1-2
CASSPRGRGYTF
TGTGCCAGCAGCCCCCGGGGCCGTGGCTACACCTTC
>-|TRBD1|TRBV29-1|TRBJ2-2
CSVQRAGGNTGELFF
TGCAGCGTTCAAAGGGCAGGGGGAAACACCGGGGAGCTGTTTTTT
>-|-|TRBV4-3|TRBJ2-5
CASSQAWAAQETQYF
TGCGCCAGCAGCCAAGCTTGGGCGGCCCAAGAGACCCAGTACTTC
>-|TRBD2|TRBV10-3|TRBJ2-3
CAISAGLAGAPDTQYF
TGTGCCATCAGTGCGGGACTAGCGGGGGCCCCAGATACGCAGTATTTT
>-|TRBD1|TRBV7-3|TRBJ2-3
CASSLGLSGQGTDTQYF
TGTGCCAGCAGCTTAGGTCTTTCGGGACAGGGGACAGATACGCAGTATTTT
>-|-|TRBV28|TRBJ2-1
CASSYLPSSYNEQFF
TGTGCCAGCAGTTACCTTCCAAGCTCCTACAATGAGCAGTTCTTC
>-|TRBD2|TRBV13|TRBJ2-1
CASSFLLAGDYSYNEQFF
TGTGCCAGCAGCTTCCTCCTAGCGGGGGACTACTCCTACAATGAGCAGTTCTTC
>few|TRBD1|TRBV14|TRBJ2-2
CASSQRQGANTGELFF
TGTGCCAGCAGCCAACGACAGGGGGCGAACACCGGGGAGCTGTTTTTT